These 25 T cell receptor beta chains originate from one sample sequenced in a study of T cell responses to AZD1222 COVID-19 vaccine. TCRdb keeps only in-frame clones here, not all; method: immunoSEQ multiplex PCR. The sample yields 130,000 or so clones, about nine tenths seen once. The starting material was peripheral blood, obtained on day 0 of AZD1222 vaccination. These receptors all stem from an adult in good health.

The V and J genes are TRBV11-2 and TRBJ2-7; 10 nucleotides match TRBD1. This CDR3 is 15 amino acids long. The J segment lost 6 bases and the V segment lost 5 bases, leaving 10 bases of the junction unmatched. Germline values: CDR1 SGHAT, CDR2 FQNNGV. CDR3 sequence: CASSGGDRGRFEQYF. CDR3 DNA: TGTGCCAGCAGCGGGGGGGACAGGGGAAGGTTCGAGCAGTACTTC.

The chain has TRBV19 and TRBJ1-5; D ambiguous. Trimming cost V 9 bases and J 0 bases, with 9 bases left between them. This CDR3 region has 13 residues. Germline assignment: CDR1 LNHDA and CDR2 SQIVND (reference sequence). The CDR3 coding sequence is TGTGCCAGCGACGATTATAGCAATCAGCCCCAGCATTTT. Translation: CASDDYSNQPQHF.

CDR3 bases: TGTGCCAGCAGCATCGGTACAGTCTATGGCTACACCTTC. It codes for CASSIGTVYGYTF. This chain joins TRBV25-1 and TRBJ1-2; D is ambiguous. The CDR3 length is 13 residues. V dropped 6 bases and J dropped 4 bases, with 12 bases sitting between them. The germline V gene has CDR1 MGHDK and CDR2 SYGVNS.

This sequence joins TRBV5-4 and TRBJ2-3; D unclear. With 0 bases removed from V and 2 bases from J, the gap between germline ends came to 7 bases. Looked up from germline, CDR1 is SGHNT and CDR2 is YYREEE (reference sequence). The CDR3 is made up of 14 amino acids. This CDR3 is CASSLGAATDTQYF. The CDR3 nucleotides read TGTGCCAGCAGCTTGGGGGCAGCCACAGATACGCAGTATTTT.

The chain carries TRBV5-4 and TRBJ2-2, with unresolved D. Between the trimmed V and J ends, which lost 3 bases and 5 bases, there was a span of 5 bases. Looked up from germline, CDR1 is SGHNT and CDR2 is YYREEE (reference sequence). This CDR3 region has 12 residues. The CDR3 nucleotides read TGTGCCAGCAGCTGGTCGACCGGGGAGCTGTTTTTT. Residues: CASSWSTGELFF.

Written as DNA, the CDR3 is TGTGCCAGCAGTATGGACAGGGGAGGGCCGTTGTTGGTGACGCAGTATTTT. Residues: CASSMDRGGPLLVTQYF. The chain is built from TRBV27 and TRBJ2-3; 9 positions match TRBD1. CDR3 length: 17 amino acids. CDR1 is MNHEY and CDR2 is SMNVEV in the germline V gene (reference sequence). Losses at the gene ends were 5 bases for V and 9 bases for J; bases not matched to a gene: 18.

In this sample, this clone turned up once. The chain is built from TRBV24-1 and TRBJ2-7; D not resolved. Trimming removed 4 bases at V and 3 bases at J, with 6 bases between. Germline values: CDR1 KGHDR, CDR2 SFDVKD. The CDR3 is made up of 12 amino acids. The DNA for the CDR3 is TGTGCCACCAGTGACCGAAGCTACGAGCAGTACTTC. This gives the protein CATSDRSYEQYF.

The J gene is TRBJ1-3, the V gene TRBV30; TRBD1 matches at 8 bases. CDR3 length: 15 residues. The trim removed 3 bases at V and 1 base at J, leaving 5 bases unmatched. The germline V gene encodes CDR1 GTSNPN and CDR2 SVGIG (reference sequence). The CDR3 loop reads CAWRDTGGSGNTIYF. DNA for the CDR3: TGTGCCTGGAGGGATACAGGGGGTTCTGGAAACACCATATATTTT. The variable domain in full, completed from reference TRBV30 and TRBJ1-3, reads SQTIHQWPATLVQPVGSPLSLECTVEGTSNPNLYWYRQAAGRGLQLLFYSVGIGQISSEVPQNLSASRPQDRQFILSSKKLLLSDSGFYLCAWRDTGGSGNTIYFGEGSWLTVV.

The chain uses TRBV24-1 and TRBJ2-1; D ambiguous. Germline CDR1 reads KGHDR; CDR2 reads SFDVKD. V dropped 3 bases and J dropped 7 bases, with 15 bases sitting between them. CDR3 length equals 15 residues. The CDR3 bases are TGTGCCACCAGTGATCTCCGGCAAAGTGTGAATGAGCAGTTCTTC. This sequence encodes CATSDLRQSVNEQFF.

CDR3 region: CASSKPPDTEAFF. In nucleotides, the CDR3 is TGTGCCAGCAGCAAACCCCCGGACACTGAAGCTTTCTTT. This chain connects TRBV2 to TRBJ1-1; unclear D gene. The CDR3 length is 13 residues. V shed 6 bases and J shed 3 bases, with 11 bases lying between them. The germline V gene has CDR1 SNHLY and CDR2 FYNNEI.

The rearrangement joins TRBV5-1 to TRBJ1-3, with no clear D. Germline V gene lookup returns CDR1 SGHRS and CDR2 YFSETQ. The CDR3 has 15 amino acids. Trimming took 0 bases from V and 0 from J, leaving 7 bases between them. CDR3 amino acids: CASSLAAASGNTIYF. The CDR3 nucleotides read TGCGCCAGCAGCTTGGCCGCTGCCTCTGGAAACACCATATATTTT.

The rearrangement links TRBV7-2 to TRBJ2-7, with D possibly matching TRBD2 (6 bases). The CDR3 is 13 amino acids. Trimming cost V 5 bases and J 4 bases, with 12 bases left between them. Germline V CDR1 and CDR2: SGHTA, FQGNSA. CDR3 sequence reads: CASSQSGLYEQYF. CDR3 sequence (DNA): TGTGCCAGCAGCCAAAGCGGGTTGTACGAGCAGTACTTC.

The rearrangement links TRBV29-1 to TRBJ2-2, with unresolved D. V was shortened by 4 bases and J by 4 bases, with 7 bases between the two germline ends. Germline CDR1 is SQVTM and CDR2 is ANQGSEA. CDR3 length equals 12 residues. The CDR3 sequence is CSVGQSTGELFF. The CDR3 DNA sequence: TGCAGCGTTGGGCAGAGCACCGGGGAGCTGTTTTTT.

The chain couples TRBV6-1 to TRBJ1-5; no clear D gene. Germline V gives CDR1 MNHNS, CDR2 SASEGT. V was pared by 6 bases and J by 0 bases, with 6 bases between. This CDR3 is built from 13 residues. CDR3 DNA sequence: TGTGCCAGCAGGCAGTATAGCAATCAGCCCCAGCATTTT. Encoded protein: CASRQYSNQPQHF.

The rearrangement links TRBV19 to TRBJ2-1; TRBD2 aligns across 12 bases. Germline values: CDR1 LNHDA, CDR2 SQIVND (reference sequence). The CDR3 sequence is 17 residues long. Unmatched junction bases numbered 10, after V lost 6 bases and J lost 4 bases. The CDR3 DNA reads TGTGCCAGTAGGCCTCTAGCGGGAGGGCCAGGGTACAATGAGCAGTTCTTC. It codes for CASRPLAGGPGYNEQFF.

The chain recombines TRBV5-4 with TRBJ2-7; D gene ambiguous. The germline CDR1 and CDR2 sequences are SGHNT and YYREEE (reference sequence). V lost 4 bases and J 7 bases, leaving 18 bases between the germline ends. The CDR3 sequence is 14 residues long. This chain's CDR3 is CASSPPWNAGEQYF. DNA for the CDR3: TGTGCCAGCAGCCCACCCTGGAATGCTGGGGAGCAGTACTTC.

The chain links TRBV11-2 to TRBJ1-1; D is unclear. Trimming took 5 bases from V and 6 from J, leaving 7 bases between them. This CDR3 spans 11 amino acids. Germline CDR1 is SGHAT and CDR2 is FQNNGV. CDR3 nucleotide sequence: TGTGCCAGCAGCCCCTCCGCTGAAGCTTTCTTT. It specifies CASSPSAEAFF.

The sample holds a few counts of this clone. The V call is TRBV7-9, the J call TRBJ2-7; 14 bases match TRBD2. Germline V gene sequence: CDR1 SEHNR, CDR2 FQNEAQ (reference sequence). The CDR3 loop spans 17 amino acids. The trim removed 4 bases at V and 2 bases at J, leaving 7 bases unmatched. The CDR3 DNA follows: TGTGCCAGCAGCTCCATTGGACTAGCGGGAGGCACCTACGAGCAGTACTTC. This encodes CASSSIGLAGGTYEQYF. The variable domain in full, completed from reference TRBV7-9 and TRBJ2-7, reads DTGVSQNPRHKITKRGQNVTFRCDPISEHNRLYWYRQTLGQGPEFLTYFQNEAQLEKSRLLSDRFSAERPKGSFSTLEIQRTEQGDSAMYLCASSSIGLAGGTYEQYFGPGTRLTVT.

The V gene is TRBV6-2 or TRBV6-3, the J gene TRBJ2-2, with 10 bases identical to TRBD1. The CDR3 runs to 17 residues. J was trimmed by 3 bases and V by 6 bases; bases with no gene match: 10. Germline assignment: CDR1 MNHEY and CDR2 SVGEGT. CDR3 residues: CASSSLRQGAYTGELFF. For the CDR3, the DNA is TGTGCCAGCAGCTCCCTTCGACAGGGGGCTTACACCGGGGAGCTGTTTTTT.

This clone appeared a single time. The V and J genes are TRBV2 and TRBJ2-2; D is ambiguous. This CDR3 has 13 amino acids. CDR1 SNHLY and CDR2 FYNNEI come from the germline V gene. V shed 6 bases and J shed 7 bases, with 12 bases lying between them. CDR3 in amino acids: CASSGLRDGELFF. CDR3 coding DNA: TGTGCCAGCAGCGGCCTAAGAGACGGGGAGCTGTTTTTT.

The chain combines TRBV19 with TRBJ2-7, with 7 nucleotides matching TRBD1. The junction had 4 bases not matched to a gene; V was cut back by 5 bases and J by 3 bases. CDR1 and CDR2 (germline): LNHDA, SQIVND (reference sequence). The CDR3 is made up of 13 amino acids. Here the CDR3 reads CASSFRDSYEQYF. CDR3 nucleotide sequence: TGTGCCAGTAGTTTCCGGGACAGCTACGAGCAGTACTTC.

The rearrangement uses TRBV6-4 and TRBJ1-2, with 8 bases fitting TRBD1. V lost 6 bases and J lost 5; bases outside the gene matches: 8. The CDR3 length is 14 residues. Germline CDR1 and CDR2: MRHNA and SNTAGT. CDR3 in DNA: TGTGCCAGCAGAGCGGGACAGGATGGGTATGGCTACACCTTC. Its protein product is CASRAGQDGYGYTF.

This chain joins TRBV24-1 and TRBJ1-2, with D maybe TRBD1 (6 bases). Germline V lookup: CDR1 KGHDR, CDR2 SFDVKD. The V gene lost 5 bases and the J gene lost 7 bases, with 16 bases spanning the gap. The CDR3 runs 14 residues. The CDR3 DNA follows: TGTGCCACCAGTGCCCGGACAGAGGCGCGTGGCTACACCTTC. It codes for CATSARTEARGYTF.

The CDR3 is CASSLGGTTDTQYF. As DNA, the CDR3 is TGTGCCAGCAGCTTAGGGGGGACCACAGATACGCAGTATTTT. The chain links TRBV7-2 to TRBJ2-3; perhaps D is TRBD1 or TRBD2 (5 bases each). This CDR3 region has 14 residues. Per germline, CDR1 SGHTA and CDR2 FQGNSA. V was cut by 1 base and J by 2 bases, with 7 bases left in between. The variable domain in full, completed from reference TRBV7-2 and TRBJ2-3, reads GAGVSQSPSNKVTEKGKDVELRCDPISGHTALYWYRQSLGQGLEFLIYFQGNSAPDKSGLPSDRFSAERTGGSVSTLTIQRTQQEDSAVYLCASSLGGTTDTQYFGPGTRLTVL.

V is TRBV9 and J is TRBJ1-3, with TRBD1 as a possible D gene (5 bases). Germline V gives CDR1 SGDLS, CDR2 YYNGEE. The CDR3 is 15 residues long. Trimming took off 5 bases at V and 3 bases at J, with 15 bases between the two ends. The CDR3 DNA is TGTGCCAGCAGTACCTCGGGGGGAATTGGAAACACCATATATTTT. Its protein is CASSTSGGIGNTIYF.